Sequencing of this TCR beta chain was carried out in a study of identical twins (dated by TCRdb to the mid-2010s). Study-wide context: TCR alpha and beta repertoires from monozygotic twins, unrelated adults of various ages and cord blood were deep-sequenced to test whether fetal clonotypes persist. To rule out contamination, the twin experiments were replicated at different times with different library preparation protocols. What the work shows at the level of the full study, not this receptor alone: A weaker excess of twin sharing was found in beta out-of-frame sequences because the signal-to-noise ratio was lowered by fewer shared sequences. Zero-insertion analyses could be partly confounded by invariant T cells such as MAIT and iNKT, though diverse VJ usage argued against such confounding for most clonotypes. Because the same donors could not be followed over many years, the conclusions relied on cross-sectional statistical analysis. Out-of-frame TCR alpha sharing in monozygotic twins was systematically underestimated by recombination models, whereas sharing between unrelated individuals was in agreement with the recombination models. Compared with coincidental sharing between unrelated individuals, out-of-frame TCR alpha sequences shared between twins had an excess of sequences with low generation probability. Fewer insertions were carried by abundant cord blood beta clonotypes; a weaker similar trend was observed in young adult naive repertoires, while no such trend was observed in memory repertoires.

Regarding this clonotype: The antigen it binds to is not known. Per-base quality was not reported, and no clone a single base away is much larger than it.

Every donor in the study was a healthy Caucasian. Three pairs of female monozygotic twins, all aged 18 to 29 years, were included in the twin cohort. CD4+ and CD8+ T cell populations were isolated with positive isolation kits from Invitrogen. Germline trimming amounts to 1 base on V and 1 base on J, with 2 as the count of junction bases outside the gene matches. Taken from cysteine to phenylalanine, the CDR3 has 15 residues. Only the CDR3 DNA is retained, 45 bases long and in frame from the first base. The germline V gene provides CDR1 MNHEY and CDR2 SVGAGI. Libraries came from 5' RACE. Sequencing was performed on an Illumina HiSeq 2000. A universal primer binding site was introduced by template switching, and a unique molecular identifier was present in the final cDNA, enabling accurate counting of TCR cDNA molecules. First-strand cDNA for TCR alpha and beta chains was synthesized from specific primers in the conserved constant-segment region. To control for contamination, every cDNA library carried two barcodes: a SMART-Mk sample barcode plus Illumina barcodes. TruSeq adapter sequences and Illumina sample barcodes were added in two successive PCR steps. The TCR alpha and beta cDNA libraries were sequenced on the Illumina HiSeq platform using custom primers. For the original study's pipeline: MiGEC was used to process raw reads and extract unique molecular identifiers, and MiXCR was used to find CDR3 positions. Recombination models were inferred per individual with the repgenHMM and IGoR tools using an EM algorithm. Shared clonotype analysis was performed with the tcR package in R, normalizing sharing by the product of cloneset sizes. To study raw recombination without the effects of thymic and clonal selection, out-of-frame nonproductive sequences were analyzed. TCRdb ran its own pipeline on the public reads, namely fastp trimming at Q25 and MiXCR clone calling, and kept in-frame beta chains. A single entry per CDR3 protein holds the most common genes and DNA from its merged rows. The V and J calls shown here were made by TCRdb, not taken from the authors' results. The sample table contains around 530,000 distinct CDR3 sequences; only one count was recorded for roughly 15% of them. Of the sample, about 0.4% is held by the ten largest clones.

The same sample was also used in a study of yellow fever vaccine responses in identical twins. The second publication reports: According to the authors, the vaccine-induced T cell response in identical twins seemed to be partly convergent and partly specific to each individual. In the study, vaccine-responding T cell clones were precisely tracked in identical twins.

The rearranged segments are TRBV6-5 and TRBJ1-1; 8 middle bases align to TRBD1. Material: CD4+ T cells sorted from blood. The source of this sequence is a young woman in good health. The CDR3 protein: CASSYLGQENTEAFF. The nucleotide sequence is given as TGTGCCAGCAGTTACTTGGGACAGGAGAACACTGAAGCTTTCTTT.